The 13 T cell receptor beta chains below all came from one sample that was sequenced in a study of CD8+CD57+ T cells in acquired aplastic anemia listed by TCRdb under 2018. TCRdb names Illumina HiSeq 2000 as the instrument used. Profiling of TCR beta VDJ combinations and CDR3 sequences used genomic DNA as the template. In TCRdb, the public reads were trimmed at Q25 with fastp and aligned with MiXCR, with productive beta chains retained. All rows with the same CDR3 protein become a single entry with the most common DNA and genes. This sample has 250,000 to 350,000 distinct CDR3 sequences in its table, and roughly half of those were observed once. Jointly, the top ten make up around 7.6% of the sample. The specimen was sorted CD4+, CD8+, or CD8+CD57+ T cells (not recorded which) from PBMCs. The receptors come from a human donor with severe aplastic anemia or a healthy control (not recorded which).

The genes are TRBV20-1 and TRBJ1-6; D perhaps matches TRBD1 (5 bases). Germline loops: CDR1 DFQATT, CDR2 SNEGSKA (reference sequence). This CDR3 has 14 amino acids. Trimming left V 2 bases short and J 6 bases short, with 11 bases between. Written as DNA, the CDR3 is TGCAGTGCTAGACTAGCGGGGGGTAATTCACCCCTCCACTTT. Protein: CSARLAGGNSPLHF.

As to this clonotype: Since a much larger clone is just one base distant, this may be a read error. The chain recombines TRBV7-9 with TRBJ1-1, with 9 positions matching TRBD1. CDR3 length equals 17 residues. Germline V gives CDR1 SEHNR, CDR2 FQNEAQ (reference sequence). Germline trimming cut 5 bases from V and 4 bases from J; bases unmatched to any gene: 14. The CDR3 loop is CASSPPGTGYPSTEAFF. CDR3 nucleotide sequence: TGTGCCAGCAGCCCCCCCGGGACAGGGTACCCGAGCACTGAAGCTTTCTTT.

The chain is built from TRBV14 and TRBJ1-1; the D is unclear. CDR1 is SGHDN, CDR2 FVKESK, per germline. Trimming cost V 6 bases and J 11 bases, with 19 bases left between them. CDR3 length: 13 residues. CDR3 in amino acids: CASSQTGPRVAFF. CDR3 DNA sequence: TGTGCCAGCAGTCAAACCGGGCCAAGAGTGGCTTTCTTT.

The chain links TRBV12-3 or TRBV12-4 to TRBJ1-5; 7 bases are shared with TRBD1. V shed 6 bases, J shed 11 bases, and the junction held 13 bases outside the gene matches. The CDR3 spans 14 residues. This chain's CDR3 is CASRVDRAEGAQHF. In nucleotides, the CDR3 is TGTGCCAGCAGGGTCGACAGGGCCGAGGGAGCCCAGCATTTT.

In this sample, this clonotype turned up many times. The chain is built from TRBV6-4 and TRBJ1-6; 8 bases are shared with TRBD1. The CDR3 covers 16 residues. The J segment lost 7 bases and the V segment lost 5 bases, leaving 10 bases of the junction unmatched. CDR1 MRHNA and CDR2 SNTAGT come from the germline V gene. As DNA, the CDR3 is TGTGCCAGCAGTCCAACAGGGGGGTTGGGCAATTCACCCCTCCACTTT. This sequence encodes CASSPTGGLGNSPLHF.

This rearrangement joins TRBV2 to TRBJ1-5; 10 nucleotides line up with TRBD1. J was trimmed by 7 bases and V by 0 bases; bases with no gene match: 3. CDR3 size: 15 residues. The germline V gene has CDR1 SNHLY and CDR2 FYNNEI. CDR3 sequence: CASSEAGQGMQPQHF. CDR3 in DNA: TGTGCCAGCAGTGAAGCGGGACAGGGGATGCAGCCCCAGCATTTT.

The rearrangement links TRBV20-1 to TRBJ1-6, with D perhaps matching TRBD1 (6 bases). The V gene's germline CDR1 is DFQATT and CDR2 SNEGSKA (reference sequence). V gave up 3 bases and J gave up 13 bases, with 22 bases separating them. The CDR3 is 15 residues long. CDR3 bases: TGCAGTGCTAGGTCGGGACCCTGGGACAATCAGCCCCTCCACTTT. Its translation: CSARSGPWDNQPLHF.

In its sample, this clonotype was seen a few times. This could be a read error, since a much larger clone is one nucleotide away. V gene TRBV6-1 combines with J gene TRBJ2-7; 7 bases are shared with TRBD1. The CDR3 runs 14 residues. Germline CDR1 MNHNS, CDR2 SASEGT. The CDR3 loop reads CAGRRRDSAYEQYF. CDR3 DNA: TGTGCCGGCAGACGAAGGGACAGTGCCTACGAGCAGTACTTC.

This clonotype came up a few times. The gene calls are TRBV19 and TRBJ2-6, with 7 bases fitting TRBD1. V gave up 5 bases and J gave up 6 bases; unmatched junction bases: 13. This CDR3 comprises 17 residues. Germline lookup yields CDR1 LNHDA and CDR2 SQIVND (reference sequence). The CDR3 reads CASSQSEGAVLANVLTF. The CDR3 coding sequence is TGTGCCAGTAGTCAAAGCGAGGGGGCCGTCTTGGCCAACGTCCTGACTTTC.

There are many counts of this clonotype. The J gene is TRBJ1-2, the V gene TRBV6-5, with 8 bases lining up with TRBD1. The germline V gene has CDR1 MNHEY and CDR2 SVGAGI. V lost 10 bases to trimming and J lost 2 bases; unmatched junction nucleotides: 12. The CDR3 covers 15 residues. Here the CDR3 DNA reads TGTGCCACGAACGGACAGGGCGCTCCAAACTATGGCTACACCTTC. It specifies CATNGQGAPNYGYTF.

This clonotype was counted ten times or more. This chain links TRBV5-8 with TRBJ2-7, with D uncertain. V lost 0 bases, J lost 3 bases, and 7 bases lay in between. Germline V lookup: CDR1 SGHTS, CDR2 YDEGEE. The CDR3 loop spans 13 amino acids. The CDR3 DNA reads as TGTGCCAGCAGCTTGGGGAGAGACTACGAGCAGTACTTC. This sequence encodes CASSLGRDYEQYF.

V and J are TRBV20-1 and TRBJ1-3; tentative D call: TRBD1 (6 bases). This CDR3 has 15 amino acids. Germline V gives CDR1 DFQATT, CDR2 SNEGSKA (reference sequence). Deletions cut 6 bases from V and 2 bases from J, with 17 bases between. The CDR3 DNA sequence: TGCAGTGCGGCCGGGGACATGACAGCTGGAAACACCATATATTTT. Translated, it gives CSAAGDMTAGNTIYF.

The chain couples TRBV10-1 to TRBJ2-7, with TRBD2 matching 12 bases. Germline V gene lookup returns CDR1 WNHNN and CDR2 SYGVQD (reference sequence). Unmatched junction bases numbered 9, after V lost 3 bases and J lost 0 bases. This CDR3 comprises 18 residues. CDR3 bases: TGCGCCAGCAGTGAAATTACTAGCGGGAGGACCTCCTCCTACGAGCAGTACTTC. Its protein is CASSEITSGRTSSYEQYF.